These T cell receptor beta chains were read from a single sample in a study of blood T cell repertoires in COVID-19. Clones were read by immunoSEQ multiplex PCR, and TCRdb kept only the in-frame ones, dropping some. The repertoire holds roughly 68,000 clones, over 75% seen once, with around two fifths in the top ten. Sequenced material: peripheral blood. These receptor sequences come from a woman in her sixties or seventies with COVID-19, enrolled during active disease. Both conserved end residues are part of each CDR3. Each record gives: J gene, V gene, D gene, clone size, CDR3 protein, CDR3 DNA. D genes are given only for firm matches. The size of a clone is reported for some rows only, either as once, few or many, or as a class for expanded clones.

TRBJ2-7 TRBV5-6 TRBD2 . CASSGGLASSYEQYF TGTGCCAGCAGCGGGGGACTAGCGAGCTCCTACGAGCAGTACTTC
TRBJ2-7 TRBV29-1 . . CSVEGAAYEQYF TGCAGCGTTGAAGGGGCAGCCTACGAGCAGTACTTC
TRBJ1-1 TRBV7-6 TRBD1 . CASSSRTGIRMNTEAFF TGTGCCAGCAGTTCTCGGACAGGGATAAGGATGAACACTGAAGCTTTCTTT
TRBJ1-5 TRBV28 TRBD1 . CASSPSGGAVQPQHF TGTGCCAGCAGTCCCTCAGGGGGCGCGGTTCAGCCCCAGCATTTT
TRBJ1-2 TRBV9 . . CASSRSSPVGGYTF TGTGCCAGCAGCCGTAGTTCCCCCGTCGGTGGCTACACCTTC
TRBJ2-7 TRBV6-5 . . CASSLPYEQYF TGTGCCAGCAGTCTCCCCTACGAGCAGTACTTC
TRBJ1-1 TRBV3-1/TRBV3-2 TRBD1 . CASSRSQGTEAFF TGTGCCAGCAGCCGATCACAGGGGACTGAAGCTTTCTTT
TRBJ2-7 TRBV30 . . CAWSYPGLSYEQYF TGTGCCTGGAGTTACCCGGGACTCTCCTACGAGCAGTACTTC
TRBJ1-6 TRBV11-2 . . CASSLGTGNNSPLHF TGTGCCAGCAGCTTAGGGACGGGAAATAATTCACCCCTCCACTTT
TRBJ2-5 TRBV5-8 . . CASSRGSAGVETQYF TGTGCCAGCAGCCGGGGTTCTGCAGGGGTTGAGACCCAGTACTTC
TRBJ1-5 TRBV6-5 . . CASSYSGDSNQPQHF TGTGCCAGCAGTTACTCCGGGGATAGCAATCAGCCCCAGCATTTT
TRBJ1-2 TRBV18 . . CASSQQEAGVNYGYTF TGTGCCAGCTCACAACAGGAGGCAGGGGTCAACTATGGCTACACCTTC
TRBJ1-6 TRBV3-1/TRBV3-2 . . CASSQEDYSYNSPLHF TGTGCCAGCAGCCAAGAGGACTACTCCTATAATTCACCCCTCCACTTT
TRBJ1-1 TRBV11-2 TRBD1 . CASSFQTGMNTEAFF TGTGCCAGCAGCTTTCAGACAGGGATGAACACTGAAGCTTTCTTT
TRBJ1-5 TRBV28 . . CASTPAGKGPQHF TGTGCCAGCACCCCTGCGGGGAAAGGGCCCCAGCATTTT
TRBJ2-5 TRBV29-1 TRBD1 . CSVETGGGETQYF TGCAGCGTTGAAACAGGGGGCGGAGAGACCCAGTACTTC
TRBJ2-1 TRBV4-2 TRBD2 few CASSQGTSGGWNEQFF TGTGCCAGCAGCCAAGGAACTAGCGGGGGCTGGAATGAGCAGTTCTTC
TRBJ2-4 TRBV19 . . CASSGRSGDIQYF TGTGCCAGTAGCGGCAGATCAGGGGACATTCAGTACTTC
TRBJ2-1 TRBV5-4 TRBD2 . CASSSSGRNEQFF TGTGCCAGCAGCTCTAGCGGGAGGAATGAGCAGTTCTTC
TRBJ2-7 TRBV19 TRBD1 . CASSINPGGVAGYEQYF TGTGCCAGTAGTATTAACCCAGGGGGCGTAGCCGGATACGAGCAGTACTTC
TRBJ2-5 TRBV4-2 . . CASSQATGGPETQYF TGTGCCAGCAGCCAAGCGACGGGGGGCCCCGAGACCCAGTACTTC
TRBJ2-4 TRBV6-2/TRBV6-3 TRBD2 once CASSYTSGGAAKNIQYF TGTGCCAGCAGTTACACTAGCGGGGGGGCGGCCAAAAACATTCAGTACTTC
TRBJ2-5 TRBV6-2/TRBV6-3 . . CASSYANRYQETQYF TGTGCCAGCAGTTACGCCAACCGGTACCAAGAGACCCAGTACTTC
TRBJ2-3 TRBV5-4 . . CASSLAGQRDTQYF TGTGCCAGCAGCCTAGCAGGACAGAGAGATACGCAGTATTTT
TRBJ2-7 TRBV7-9 TRBD2 . CASSLEVAGPRKYF TGTGCCAGCAGCTTAGAGGTAGCGGGGCCCCGAAAGTACTTC
TRBJ2-1 TRBV30 TRBD2 few CAWSDGGDSYNEQFF TGTGCCTGGAGTGACGGGGGGGACTCCTACAATGAGCAGTTCTTC
TRBJ2-7 TRBV7-8 TRBD2 . CASSPTTVAGGEQYF TGTGCCAGCAGCCCGACGACTGTAGCGGGGGGCGAGCAGTACTTC
TRBJ1-5 TRBV5-6 . . CASRLAGRNQPQHF TGTGCCAGCAGGCTAGCGGGGCGTAATCAGCCCCAGCATTTT
TRBJ1-1 TRBV6-2/TRBV6-3 . . CASSYTTYTEAFF TGTGCCAGCAGTTACACCACTTACACTGAAGCTTTCTTT
TRBJ2-1 TRBV19 TRBD1 . CASSIPPGQGVNEQFF TGTGCCAGTAGTATACCCCCAGGACAGGGGGTCAATGAGCAGTTCTTC
TRBJ2-5 TRBV2 . . CASSEWGGGETQYF TGTGCCAGCAGTGAATGGGGAGGGGGGGAGACCCAGTACTTC
TRBJ2-5 TRBV5-1 TRBD1 . CASSSDRGGETQYF TGCGCCAGCAGCTCTGACAGGGGGGGAGAGACCCAGTACTTC
TRBJ1-4 TRBV9 TRBD1 . CASSVGQGALNEKLFF TGTGCCAGCAGCGTAGGGCAGGGGGCCCTTAATGAAAAACTGTTTTTT
TRBJ2-5 TRBV5-6 . . CASSYGQSETQYF TGTGCCAGCAGCTACGGACAGTCAGAGACCCAGTACTTC
TRBJ2-1 TRBV5-1 TRBD2 . CASSFGTSGYNEQFF TGCGCCAGCAGCTTCGGGACTAGCGGCTACAATGAGCAGTTCTTC
TRBJ1-1 TRBV3-1/TRBV3-2 TRBD1 . CASSPRQGIGEAFF TGTGCCAGCAGCCCCCGACAGGGTATCGGCGAAGCTTTCTTT
TRBJ2-2 TRBV7-2 . . CASSPLQGRAGELFF TGTGCCAGCAGCCCCTTACAGGGTCGGGCCGGGGAGCTGTTTTTT
TRBJ1-4 TRBV5-5 . . CASSLSTGQNEKLFF TGTGCCAGCAGCTTGTCCACAGGCCAAAATGAAAAACTGTTTTTT
TRBJ2-2 TRBV5-6 . . CASSAGLKNTGELFF TGTGCCAGCAGCGCGGGGCTAAAGAACACCGGGGAGCTGTTTTTT
TRBJ2-2 TRBV11-3 . . CATSFTGELFF TGTGCCACCTCCTTTACCGGGGAGCTGTTTTTT
TRBJ2-4 TRBV30 . . CAWEGGENIQYF TGTGCCTGGGAAGGGGGAGAAAACATTCAGTACTTC
TRBJ2-1 TRBV2 TRBD2 . CASSGASGSSYNEQFF TGTGCCAGCAGTGGGGCGAGCGGGAGCTCCTACAATGAGCAGTTCTTC
TRBJ2-5 TRBV27 . . CASSSLAGTTRETQYF TGTGCCAGCAGTTCCCTGGCCGGGACAACAAGAGAGACCCAGTACTTC
TRBJ2-5 TRBV3-1/TRBV3-2 . . CASSQTIETQYF TGTGCCAGCAGCCAAACTATTGAGACCCAGTACTTC